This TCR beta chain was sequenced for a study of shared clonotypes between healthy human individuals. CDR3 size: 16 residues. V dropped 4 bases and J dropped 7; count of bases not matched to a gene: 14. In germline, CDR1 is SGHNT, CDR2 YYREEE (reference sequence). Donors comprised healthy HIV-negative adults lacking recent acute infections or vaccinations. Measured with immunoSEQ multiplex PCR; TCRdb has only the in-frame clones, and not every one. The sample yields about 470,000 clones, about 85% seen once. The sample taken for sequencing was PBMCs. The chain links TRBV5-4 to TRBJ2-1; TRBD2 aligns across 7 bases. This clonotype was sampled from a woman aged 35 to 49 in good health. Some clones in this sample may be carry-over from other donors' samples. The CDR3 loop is CASSARLAGGENEQFF. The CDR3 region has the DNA TGTGCCAGCAGCGCCCGACTAGCAGGTGGTGAGAATGAGCAGTTCTTC. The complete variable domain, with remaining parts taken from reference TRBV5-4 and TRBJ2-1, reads ETGVTQSPTHLIKTRGQQVTLRCSSQSGHNTVSWYQQALGQGPQFIFQYYREEENGRGNFPPRFSGLQFPNYSSELNVNALELDDSALYLCASSARLAGGENEQFFGPGTRLTVL.